This TCR beta chain comes out of a study of technical replicates of blood from several donors. Sequenced by immunoSEQ multiplex PCR; TCRdb stores in-frame clones only, minus some. In the table there are approximately 92,000 clones, 85% to 95% of which are singletons. The V end was cut by 5 bases, the J end by 0 bases, with 11 bases between. Germline CDR1 and CDR2: SGHTA and FQGNSA. The CDR3 has 15 amino acids. The chain carries TRBV7-2 and TRBJ1-5; D may be TRBD1 (5 bases). The clonotype comes from a human donor in good health. Sequences were obtained from T cells isolated from PBMCs. CDR3 nucleotides: TGTGCCAGCAGCATAACAGGTTATAGCAATCAGCCCCAGCATTTT. Translation: CASSITGYSNQPQHF. The full variable domain, rest sourced from reference TRBV7-2 and TRBJ1-5, is GAGVSQSPSNKVTEKGKDVELRCDPISGHTALYWYRQSLGQGLEFLIYFQGNSAPDKSGLPSDRFSAERTGGSVSTLTIQRTQQEDSAVYLCASSITGYSNQPQHFGDGTRLSIL.